A single sample gave rise to the 12 T cell receptor beta chains below, sequenced in a study of T-cell memory formation after mild COVID-19. MiXCR, applied by TCRdb to the 5' RACE reads, yields one record per CDR3 protein. Found here are a few hundred thousand distinct CDR3 sequences, 15% to 20% of them singletons; the top ten hold about a fifth. Sequencing was performed on PBMCs or a T cell subset sorted from them (not recorded which). The receptors originated from a man between 18 and 35 years old who had mild COVID-19 (a few samples of this study predate the infection). Cell type and time point are not known.

The chain has TRBV6-2 or TRBV6-3 and TRBJ2-5; 7 bases are a match to TRBD1. Germline V CDR1 and CDR2: MNHEY, SVGEGT. The V segment lost 5 bases and the J segment 5 bases; nucleotides outside the gene matches: 8. The CDR3 spans 14 residues. CDR3 loop: CASSTTGNRETQYF. DNA for the CDR3: TGTGCCAGCAGTACGACAGGGAATAGGGAGACCCAGTACTTC.

This rearrangement joins TRBV7-9 to TRBJ1-3; tentatively, D is TRBD1 (6 bases). V lost 1 base and J 4 bases, leaving 8 bases between the germline ends. Germline-derived CDR1 and CDR2 are SEHNR and FQNEAQ (reference sequence). The CDR3 is 14 amino acids. This CDR3 is CASSLGDMGNTIYF. In DNA form, the CDR3 reads TGTGCCAGCAGCTTAGGGGACATGGGAAACACCATATATTTT.

This clonotype was found many times. This chain connects TRBV28 to TRBJ1-3, with TRBD1 matching 9 bases. CDR3 length: 14 residues. J gave up 2 bases and V 5 bases, and 1 base lay outside the gene matches. Germline CDR1 and CDR2: MDHEN and SYDVKM. The CDR3 region is CASSRDRAGNTIYF. The CDR3 DNA follows: TGTGCCAGCAGTCGGGACAGGGCTGGAAACACCATATATTTT.

This chain uses TRBV7-2 with TRBJ2-5; D may be TRBD2 (6 bases). V was pared by 4 bases and J by 5 bases, with 14 bases between. Germline V gene lookup returns CDR1 SGHTA and CDR2 FQGNSA. The CDR3 has 14 amino acids. This chain's CDR3 is CASSSTMGRETQYF. CDR3 nucleotide sequence: TGTGCCAGCAGCTCCACCATGGGGAGGGAGACCCAGTACTTC.

This rearrangement joins TRBV11-2 to TRBJ2-1; 7 bases match TRBD2. CDR1 SGHAT and CDR2 FQNNGV come from the germline V gene. V lost 2 bases, J lost 6 bases, and 16 bases stayed unmatched. CDR3 size: 18 residues. Written as DNA, the CDR3 is TGTGCCAGCAGCTTACGGTTCGGCAGCCCAGCGGGGATCAATGAGCAGTTCTTC. Its protein is CASSLRFGSPAGINEQFF.

This clonotype occurred many times. The gene calls are TRBV5-1 and TRBJ2-1; 8 bases are shared with TRBD1. Germline lookup yields CDR1 SGHRS and CDR2 YFSETQ. After removal of 4 bases from V and 4 bases from J, the junction contained 4 bases not matched to a gene. The CDR3 loop spans 14 amino acids. The CDR3 reads CASSLDRAYNEQFF. Written as DNA, the CDR3 is TGCGCCAGCAGCCTGGACAGGGCGTACAATGAGCAGTTCTTC.

This clonotype was observed a handful of times. The rearrangement links TRBV2 to TRBJ2-1; D remains ambiguous. V was clipped by 6 bases and J by 5 bases, with 11 bases between them. Germline CDR1 reads SNHLY; CDR2 reads FYNNEI. This CDR3 contains 13 residues. The CDR3, as DNA: TGTGCCAGCAGCGACTTTGACGACAATGAGCAGTTCTTC. Its protein product is CASSDFDDNEQFF.

V gene TRBV20-1 combines with J gene TRBJ1-3; perhaps TRBD1 as D (6 bases). Per germline, CDR1 DFQATT and CDR2 SNEGSKA (reference sequence). V was trimmed by 3 bases and J by 2 bases, leaving 11 bases between them. The CDR3 contains 14 residues. The CDR3 DNA reads as TGCAGTGCTAGGCAAGAGGGGGCTGGAAACACCATATATTTT. Protein sequence: CSARQEGAGNTIYF.

The rearrangement uses TRBV20-1 and TRBJ2-1; 12 bases fit TRBD2. V trimming: 5 bases; J trimming: 12 bases; junction bases outside the gene matches: 14. From germline, CDR1 is DFQATT and CDR2 SNEGSKA (reference sequence). The CDR3 covers 15 residues. The CDR3 coding sequence is TGCAGTGCTGGGAAGACTAGCGGGGGTATTAAGGGGCAGTTCTTC. This encodes CSAGKTSGGIKGQFF.

This clonotype was counted a few times. The chain carries TRBV7-3 and TRBJ2-3, with 7 nucleotides matching TRBD2. Germline assignment: CDR1 SGHTA and CDR2 FQGTGA. V was clipped by 2 bases and J by 4 bases; unmatched bases: 3. The CDR3 covers 14 residues. The CDR3 nucleotides are TGTGCCAGCAGCTTACTAGCGGCCCCAGATACGCAGTATTTT. Translated: CASSLLAAPDTQYF. Variable domain in full (rest from reference TRBV7-3 and TRBJ2-3): GAGVSQTPSNKVTEKGKYVELRCDPISGHTALYWYRQSLGQGPEFLIYFQGTGAADDSGLPNDRFFAVRPEGSVSTLKIQRTERGDSAVYLCASSLLAAPDTQYFGPGTRLTVL.

This clonotype was observed a handful of times. This sequence joins TRBV29-1 and TRBJ2-1; either TRBD1 or TRBD2 may fit D (5 bases each). Trimming took off 6 bases at V and 8 bases at J, with 20 bases between the two ends. This CDR3 is built from 14 residues. Germline-derived CDR1 and CDR2 are SQVTM and ANQGSEA. CDR3 protein: CSVRGRLLVHEQFF. The CDR3 nucleotides read TGCAGCGTCCGGGGCAGGCTCCTCGTCCATGAGCAGTTCTTC.

This clonotype was detected a few times. This sequence joins TRBV7-2 and TRBJ1-5, with TRBD1 matching 8 bases. V shed 5 bases, J shed 7 bases, and the junction held 10 bases outside the gene matches. The germline V gene has CDR1 SGHTA and CDR2 FQGNSA. This CDR3 has 15 residues. CDR3 coding DNA: TGTGCCAGCAGCCCCCGGACAGGGCAGGGACAGCCCCAGCATTTT. Its translation: CASSPRTGQGQPQHF.